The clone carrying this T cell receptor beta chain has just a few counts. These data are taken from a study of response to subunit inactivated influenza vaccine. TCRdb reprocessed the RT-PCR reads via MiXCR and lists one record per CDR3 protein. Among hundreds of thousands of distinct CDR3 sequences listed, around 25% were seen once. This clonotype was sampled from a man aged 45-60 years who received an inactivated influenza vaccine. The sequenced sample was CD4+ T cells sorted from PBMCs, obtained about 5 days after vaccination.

CDR3 in amino acids: CASSSGTSGGQTQYF. The CDR3, as DNA: TGTGCCAGCAGTTCCGGGACTAGCGGGGGGCAAACGCAGTATTTT. The V and J genes are TRBV12-3 or TRBV12-4 and TRBJ2-3, with 15 positions matching TRBD2. The junction had 5 bases not matched to a gene; V was cut back by 4 bases and J by 9 bases. This CDR3 has 15 residues.